This entry is about one TCR beta chain. The target antigen is unknown. This entry comes from a study of shared clonotypes between healthy human individuals. Trimming cost V 6 bases and J 5 bases; bases outside gene matches: 11. The CDR3 extends over 16 amino acids. The germline gives CDR1 LNHDA, CDR2 SQIVND (reference sequence). Libraries were prepared by immunoSEQ multiplex PCR; TCRdb keeps only in-frame clonotypes and omits some of them. Of hundreds of thousands of clones detected, 73% appear once; the ten largest clones hold around 1.7%. Study results and caveats: Non-shared clonotypes showed lower generation probabilities than clonotypes common to all four donors.

This receptor was obtained from a woman aged 25 to 39 in good health. The specimen sequenced was memory CD4+ T cells sorted from blood. Subset here: CD45RA-negative fraction. This chain uses TRBV19 with TRBJ2-2, with TRBD1 identical over 8 bases. CDR3 in amino acids: CASSAPRTGWTGELFF. CDR3 in DNA: TGTGCCAGTAGCGCCCCTCGGACAGGGTGGACCGGGGAGCTGTTTTTT.